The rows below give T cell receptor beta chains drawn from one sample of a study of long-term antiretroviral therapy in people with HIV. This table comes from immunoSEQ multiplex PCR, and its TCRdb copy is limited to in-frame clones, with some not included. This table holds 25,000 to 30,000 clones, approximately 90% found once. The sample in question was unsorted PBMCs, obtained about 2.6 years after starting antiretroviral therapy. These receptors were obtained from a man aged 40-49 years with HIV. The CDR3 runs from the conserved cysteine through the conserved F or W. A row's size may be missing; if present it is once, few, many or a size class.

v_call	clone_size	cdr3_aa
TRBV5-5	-	CASSLRTPYEFFF
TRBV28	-	CASIKTGTRRTGELFF
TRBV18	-	CASSPGSHSNQPQHF
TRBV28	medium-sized	CASSLRQGITGELFF
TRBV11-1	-	CASSRINTGELFF
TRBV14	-	CASSQARAVAGYTF
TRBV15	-	CATSQREGLRVNYGYTF
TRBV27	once	CASSFPPGTSGGPTDTQYF
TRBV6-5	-	CASSYPGQGLEKLFF
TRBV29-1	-	CSVPPLTGSSTDTQYF
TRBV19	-	CASSIGSGGGYEQFF
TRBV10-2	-	CASSDNPFRRGRPSGDTQYF
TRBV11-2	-	CASSTQTLDSYNEQFF
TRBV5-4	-	CASSRTSGRINEQFF
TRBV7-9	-	CASSSRGQGWVRAFF
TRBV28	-	CASGLGSGGTSTDTQYF
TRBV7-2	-	CASSPGPSGTSLQYF
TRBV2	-	CASRGTGSYEQYF
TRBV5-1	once	CASSSGGIGELFF
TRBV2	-	CASSETDTQYF
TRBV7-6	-	CASSLTTADEKLFF
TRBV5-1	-	CASSVTGKPNQPQHF
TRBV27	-	CASSLSINAKYEQYF
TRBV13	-	CASSLEPPTANTEAFF
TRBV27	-	CASSPQVVGELFF
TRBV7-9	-	CASSTTGTGKYGEQYF
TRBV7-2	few	CASSFGTSGLEQYF
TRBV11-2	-	CASSSLGREQYF
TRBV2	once	CASSTQGVNTEAFF
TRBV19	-	CASSAGTRGQYQPQHF
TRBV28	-	CASSFLGTDTQYF
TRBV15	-	CASSRGRGKLGTEAFF
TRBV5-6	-	CASSLWDRGYEQYF
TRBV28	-	CASSPGTSGSLDEQYF
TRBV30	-	CAWGGGQINQPQHF
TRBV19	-	CASSMGNFYGYTF
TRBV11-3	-	CASSLGRNTEAFF
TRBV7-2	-	CASSLGLGGQPQHF
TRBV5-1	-	CASSLALAGVSDEQYF
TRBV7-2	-	CASSLTGAEQYF
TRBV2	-	CASREDREGTQYF
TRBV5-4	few	CASSLAGYSAYGYTF
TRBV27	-	CASSLSGGTGASYTQYF
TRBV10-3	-	CAISDPASQGNQETQYF
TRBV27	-	CASSHRDPEKLFF
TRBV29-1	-	CSVETGAPASYGYTF